This is a list of T cell receptor beta chains from one sample in a study of OX40 agonist ivuxolimab in advanced cancers. Only in-frame clones appear in the TCRdb table, and some are missing; sequencing was by immunoSEQ multiplex PCR. The sample has about 62,000 clones, approximately 91% seen once; the top ten hold approximately 0.27%. Specimen: CD4+ or CD8+ T cells sorted from blood, collected in a trial of the OX40 agonist ivuxolimab. Receptor source: an adult with an advanced solid tumor such as melanoma, head and neck, liver or kidney cancer. Each CDR3 is given with its conserved first and last residue. Each record gives: CDR3 protein, clone size, J gene, V gene. For some rows the clone size is stated as once, few or many, or as a class when expanded; others skip it.

CDR3 protein: CASSLASIPYEQYF; clone size: NA; J gene: TRBJ2-7; V gene: TRBV7-9
CDR3 protein: CSVRTGAYQPQHF; clone size: NA; J gene: TRBJ1-5; V gene: TRBV29-1
CDR3 protein: CASSFGRSSGNTIYF; clone size: NA; J gene: TRBJ1-3; V gene: TRBV6-5
CDR3 protein: CASSLGTFYVETQYF; clone size: NA; J gene: TRBJ2-5; V gene: TRBV7-2
CDR3 protein: CASSRGNSNGELFF; clone size: NA; J gene: TRBJ2-2; V gene: TRBV4-3
CDR3 protein: CAISNYDSQPQHF; clone size: NA; J gene: TRBJ1-5; V gene: TRBV10-3
CDR3 protein: CASSHQPDYEQYF; clone size: NA; J gene: TRBJ2-7; V gene: TRBV11-2
CDR3 protein: CASSLDGASNTGELFF; clone size: once; J gene: TRBJ2-2; V gene: TRBV7-2
CDR3 protein: CAIRDREYNEQFF; clone size: NA; J gene: TRBJ2-1; V gene: TRBV10-3
CDR3 protein: CASSPNTLAGNEQFF; clone size: NA; J gene: TRBJ2-1; V gene: TRBV18
CDR3 protein: CASSPNGRFTDTQYF; clone size: few; J gene: TRBJ2-3; V gene: TRBV11-3
CDR3 protein: CASSKRERETQYF; clone size: NA; J gene: TRBJ2-5; V gene: TRBV11-2
CDR3 protein: CASSRQGNTEAFF; clone size: NA; J gene: TRBJ1-1; V gene: TRBV6-4
CDR3 protein: CASSLYSGQGIYEQYF; clone size: NA; J gene: TRBJ2-7; V gene: TRBV5-1
CDR3 protein: CASSLGGTSFGGEQFF; clone size: NA; J gene: TRBJ2-1; V gene: TRBV5-6
CDR3 protein: CASSLVPGEQYF; clone size: NA; J gene: TRBJ2-7; V gene: TRBV13
CDR3 protein: CASPLRTDRSYEQYF; clone size: NA; J gene: TRBJ2-7; V gene: TRBV21-1
CDR3 protein: CASSLELGRNQPQHF; clone size: NA; J gene: TRBJ1-5; V gene: TRBV7-2
CDR3 protein: CASSPGGWDTDTQYF; clone size: NA; J gene: TRBJ2-3; V gene: TRBV9
CDR3 protein: CASSSGAYGNTEAFF; clone size: NA; J gene: TRBJ1-1; V gene: TRBV11-3
CDR3 protein: CASSQVFPGTNEKLFF; clone size: NA; J gene: TRBJ1-4; V gene: TRBV4-1
CDR3 protein: CASSQDPGLSYEQYF; clone size: once; J gene: TRBJ2-7; V gene: TRBV4-3
CDR3 protein: CATSGTGNEQYF; clone size: NA; J gene: TRBJ2-7; V gene: TRBV28
CDR3 protein: CASSLLDHYEQYF; clone size: NA; J gene: TRBJ2-7; V gene: TRBV7-8
CDR3 protein: CASSPWEGGPNNEQFF; clone size: once; J gene: TRBJ2-1; V gene: TRBV18
CDR3 protein: CASSVDRGHTGELFF; clone size: NA; J gene: TRBJ2-2; V gene: TRBV2
CDR3 protein: CSVCHQIRGTMGSYEQYF; clone size: once; J gene: TRBJ2-7; V gene: TRBV29-1
CDR3 protein: CASSLERFAETQYF; clone size: NA; J gene: TRBJ2-5; V gene: TRBV7-2
CDR3 protein: CASSIPRDLETQYF; clone size: NA; J gene: TRBJ2-5; V gene: TRBV19
CDR3 protein: CASSITTGGETQYF; clone size: once; J gene: TRBJ2-5; V gene: TRBV19
CDR3 protein: CASKGGGPGLAGKDEQFF; clone size: NA; J gene: TRBJ2-1; V gene: TRBV28
CDR3 protein: CASSQGGRGGRNNEQFF; clone size: NA; J gene: TRBJ2-1; V gene: TRBV5-6
CDR3 protein: CASSPSVTLNTEAFF; clone size: NA; J gene: TRBJ1-1; V gene: TRBV7-9
CDR3 protein: CASRPTSGNTGELFF; clone size: once; J gene: TRBJ2-2; V gene: TRBV5-1
CDR3 protein: CASNQRDGDTQYF; clone size: once; J gene: TRBJ2-3; V gene: TRBV9
CDR3 protein: CASLRTGTETQYF; clone size: NA; J gene: TRBJ2-5; V gene: TRBV5-1
CDR3 protein: CASSQDRLYGEQYF; clone size: NA; J gene: TRBJ2-7; V gene: TRBV7-6
CDR3 protein: CASSQGNRFVQYF; clone size: NA; J gene: TRBJ2-7; V gene: TRBV14
CDR3 protein: CASRGLAGGRNTGELFF; clone size: NA; J gene: TRBJ2-2; V gene: TRBV4-1
CDR3 protein: CASSLSGGGFYEQYF; clone size: once; J gene: TRBJ2-7; V gene: TRBV7-2
CDR3 protein: CASSFGGGLAGGFEQYF; clone size: once; J gene: TRBJ2-7; V gene: TRBV7-8
CDR3 protein: CASSLPPLGGGGREKLFF; clone size: NA; J gene: TRBJ1-4; V gene: TRBV5-1
CDR3 protein: CASSLRVSYNEQFF; clone size: NA; J gene: TRBJ2-1; V gene: TRBV11-2
CDR3 protein: CASSIPGLGGEQFF; clone size: NA; J gene: TRBJ2-1; V gene: TRBV19
CDR3 protein: CASSLGVGQPQHF; clone size: NA; J gene: TRBJ1-5; V gene: TRBV7-9
CDR3 protein: CASSQQGDTEAFF; clone size: NA; J gene: TRBJ1-1; V gene: TRBV7-9
CDR3 protein: CASSYRVFTDTQYF; clone size: NA; J gene: TRBJ2-3; V gene: TRBV6-5
CDR3 protein: CATSRERTSGYEQYF; clone size: NA; J gene: TRBJ2-7; V gene: TRBV15
CDR3 protein: CASGLVGGETQYF; clone size: few; J gene: TRBJ2-5; V gene: TRBV12-5
CDR3 protein: CASNDGLAEQFF; clone size: NA; J gene: TRBJ2-1; V gene: TRBV5-1
CDR3 protein: CASSLGRSNEQFF; clone size: NA; J gene: TRBJ2-1; V gene: TRBV7-7
CDR3 protein: CASGLVWNGRAEETQYF; clone size: NA; J gene: TRBJ2-5; V gene: TRBV12-5
CDR3 protein: CASRSGNPGANVLTF; clone size: NA; J gene: TRBJ2-6; V gene: TRBV19
CDR3 protein: CASSPTRAGRVPSREQYF; clone size: NA; J gene: TRBJ2-7; V gene: TRBV11-3